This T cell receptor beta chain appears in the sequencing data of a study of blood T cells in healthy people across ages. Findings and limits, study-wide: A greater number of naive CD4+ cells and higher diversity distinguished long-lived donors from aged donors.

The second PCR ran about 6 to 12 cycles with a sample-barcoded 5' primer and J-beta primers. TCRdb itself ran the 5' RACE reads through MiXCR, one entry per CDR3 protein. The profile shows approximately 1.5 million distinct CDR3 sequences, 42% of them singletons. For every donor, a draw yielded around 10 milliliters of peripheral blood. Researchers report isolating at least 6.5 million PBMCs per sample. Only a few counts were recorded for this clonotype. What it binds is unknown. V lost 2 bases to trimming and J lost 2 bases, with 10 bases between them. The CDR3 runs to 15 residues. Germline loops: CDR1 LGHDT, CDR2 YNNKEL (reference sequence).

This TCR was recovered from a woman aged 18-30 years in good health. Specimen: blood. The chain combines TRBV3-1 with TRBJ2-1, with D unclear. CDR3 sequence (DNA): TGTGCCAGCAGCCAAAAGTGGCCTACCTACAATGAGCAGTTCTTC. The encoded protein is CASSQKWPTYNEQFF.